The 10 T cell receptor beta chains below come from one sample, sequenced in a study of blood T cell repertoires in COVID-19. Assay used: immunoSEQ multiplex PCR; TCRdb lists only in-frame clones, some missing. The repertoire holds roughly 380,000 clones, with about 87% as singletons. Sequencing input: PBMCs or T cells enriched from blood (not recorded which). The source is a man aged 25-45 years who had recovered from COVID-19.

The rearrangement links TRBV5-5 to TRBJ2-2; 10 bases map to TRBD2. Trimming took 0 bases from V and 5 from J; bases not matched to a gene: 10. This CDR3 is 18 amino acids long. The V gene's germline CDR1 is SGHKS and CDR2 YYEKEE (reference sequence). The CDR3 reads CASSLVPSGGAETGELFF. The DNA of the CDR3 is TGTGCCAGCAGCTTGGTCCCCAGCGGGGGGGCGGAAACCGGGGAGCTGTTTTTT.

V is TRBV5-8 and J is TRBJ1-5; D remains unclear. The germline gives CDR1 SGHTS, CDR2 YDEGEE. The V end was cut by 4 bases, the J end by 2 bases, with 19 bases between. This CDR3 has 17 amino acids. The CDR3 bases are TGTGCCAGCAGCCCTGTCTTTTCCGGGTTAGGCAATCAGCCCCAGCATTTT. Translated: CASSPVFSGLGNQPQHF.

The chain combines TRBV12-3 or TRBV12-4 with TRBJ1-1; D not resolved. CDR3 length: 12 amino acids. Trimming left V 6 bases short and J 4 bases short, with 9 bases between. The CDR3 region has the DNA TGTGCCAGCAGCACTCGGGGCACTGAAGCTTTCTTT. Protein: CASSTRGTEAFF.

CDR3 nucleotides: TGCGCCAGCAGCTTGTCAGGGGACGAGCAGTACTTC. The encoded protein is CASSLSGDEQYF. V is TRBV5-1 and J is TRBJ2-7, with a possible D match to TRBD1 (6 bases). The CDR3 runs to 12 residues. From germline, CDR1 is SGHRS and CDR2 YFSETQ. V lost 1 base and J 5 bases, leaving 7 bases between the germline ends. Complete variable domain (other parts from reference TRBV5-1 and TRBJ2-7): KAGVTQTPRYLIKTRGQQVTLSCSPISGHRSVSWYQQTPGQGLQFLFEYFSETQRNKGNFPGRFSGRQFSNSRSEMNVSTLELGDSALYLCASSLSGDEQYFGPGTRLTVT.

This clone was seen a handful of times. The CDR3 DNA reads as TGTGCCAGCAGCGGCTCCGGGACAGTCACTGAAGCTTTCTTT. Protein sequence: CASSGSGTVTEAFF. The rearrangement joins TRBV7-2 to TRBJ1-1; 7 positions agree with TRBD1. There are 14 residues in the CDR3. Germline V gives CDR1 SGHTA, CDR2 FQGNSA. Trimming removed 5 bases from V and 4 bases from J; junction bases left unmatched: 7. Looking up the rest from reference TRBV7-2 and TRBJ1-1 gives the full variable domain: GAGVSQSPSNKVTEKGKDVELRCDPISGHTALYWYRQSLGQGLEFLIYFQGNSAPDKSGLPSDRFSAERTGGSVSTLTIQRTQQEDSAVYLCASSGSGTVTEAFFGQGTRLTVV.

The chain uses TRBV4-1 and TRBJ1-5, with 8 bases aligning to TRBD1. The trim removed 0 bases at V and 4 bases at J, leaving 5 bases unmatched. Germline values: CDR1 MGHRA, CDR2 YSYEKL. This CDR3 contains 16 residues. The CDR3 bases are TGCGCCAGCAGCCAAGATGACGGGACAGGTAATCAGCCCCAGCATTTT. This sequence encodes CASSQDDGTGNQPQHF.

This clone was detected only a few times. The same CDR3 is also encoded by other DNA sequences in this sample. The CDR3 here is CASSIGRGYGYTF. The CDR3 region has the DNA TGTGCCAGTAGTATAGGACGGGGCTATGGCTACACCTTC. The chain recombines TRBV19 with TRBJ1-2; no reliable D call. The CDR3 has 13 amino acids. Looked up from germline, CDR1 is LNHDA and CDR2 is SQIVND (reference sequence). Trimming left V 1 base short and J 4 bases short, with 7 bases between.

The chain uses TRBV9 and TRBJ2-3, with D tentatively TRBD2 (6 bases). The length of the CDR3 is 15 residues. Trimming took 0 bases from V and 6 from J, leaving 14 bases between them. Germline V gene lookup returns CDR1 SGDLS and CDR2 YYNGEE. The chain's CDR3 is CASSVVSGSSDTQYF. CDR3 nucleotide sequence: TGTGCCAGCAGCGTAGTTAGCGGTTCGTCCGATACGCAGTATTTT.

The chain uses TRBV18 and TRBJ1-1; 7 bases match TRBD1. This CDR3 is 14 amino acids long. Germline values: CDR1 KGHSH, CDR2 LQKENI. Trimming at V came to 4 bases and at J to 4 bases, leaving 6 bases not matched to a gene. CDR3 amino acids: CASSLQGMGTEAFF. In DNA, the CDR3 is TGTGCCAGCTCACTACAGGGGATGGGCACTGAAGCTTTCTTT.

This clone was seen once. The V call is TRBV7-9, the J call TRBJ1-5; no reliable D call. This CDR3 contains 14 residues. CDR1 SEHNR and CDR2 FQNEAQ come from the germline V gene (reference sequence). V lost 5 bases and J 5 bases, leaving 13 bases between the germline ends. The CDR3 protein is CASSKDPSYQPQHF. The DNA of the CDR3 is TGTGCCAGCAGCAAAGACCCGAGCTATCAGCCCCAGCATTTT. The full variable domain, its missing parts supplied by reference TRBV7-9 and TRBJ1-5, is DTGVSQNPRHKITKRGQNVTFRCDPISEHNRLYWYRQTLGQGPEFLTYFQNEAQLEKSRLLSDRFSAERPKGSFSTLEIQRTEQGDSAMYLCASSKDPSYQPQHFGDGTRLSIL.